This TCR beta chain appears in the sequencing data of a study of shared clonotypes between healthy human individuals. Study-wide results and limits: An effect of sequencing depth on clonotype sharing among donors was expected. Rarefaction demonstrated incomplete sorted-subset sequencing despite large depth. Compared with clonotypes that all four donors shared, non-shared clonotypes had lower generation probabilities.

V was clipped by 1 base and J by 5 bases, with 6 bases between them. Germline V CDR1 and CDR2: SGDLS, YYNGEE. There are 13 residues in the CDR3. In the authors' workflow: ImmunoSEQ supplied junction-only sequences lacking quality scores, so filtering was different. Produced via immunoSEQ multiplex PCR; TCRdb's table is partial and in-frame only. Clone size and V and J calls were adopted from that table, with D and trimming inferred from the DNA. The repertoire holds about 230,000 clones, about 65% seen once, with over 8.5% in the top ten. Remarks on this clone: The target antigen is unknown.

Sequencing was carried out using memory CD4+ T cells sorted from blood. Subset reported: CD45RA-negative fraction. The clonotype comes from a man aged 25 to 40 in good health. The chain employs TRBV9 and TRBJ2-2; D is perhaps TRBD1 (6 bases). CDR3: CASSVRGTGELFF. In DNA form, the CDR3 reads TGTGCCAGCAGCGTAAGGGGGACCGGGGAGCTGTTTTTT.